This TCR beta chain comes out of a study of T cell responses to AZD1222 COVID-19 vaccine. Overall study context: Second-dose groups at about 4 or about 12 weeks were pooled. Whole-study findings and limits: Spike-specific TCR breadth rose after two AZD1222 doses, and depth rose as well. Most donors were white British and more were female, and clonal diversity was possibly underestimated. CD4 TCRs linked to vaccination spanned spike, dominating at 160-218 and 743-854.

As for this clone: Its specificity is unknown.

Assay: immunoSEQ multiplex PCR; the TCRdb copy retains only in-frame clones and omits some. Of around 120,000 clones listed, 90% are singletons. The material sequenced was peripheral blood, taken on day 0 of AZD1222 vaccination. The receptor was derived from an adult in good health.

CDR3 DNA sequence: TGTGCCAGCAGCCAAGGGGGAGATCAGCCCCAGCATTTT. Translating it yields CASSQGGDQPQHF. The chain has TRBV6-2 or TRBV6-3 and TRBJ1-5, with D perhaps matching TRBD1 (6 bases). The CDR3 loop spans 13 amino acids. Per the germline V gene, CDR1 is MNHEY and CDR2 is SVGEGT. With 6 bases removed from V and 5 bases from J, the gap between germline ends came to 11 bases.